What follows is one T cell receptor beta chain and its context. Its antigen remains unknown. This CDR3 has 14 residues. CDR1 is LNHDA and CDR2 is SQIVND in the germline V gene (reference sequence). Trimming pared 7 bases from V and 1 base from J, leaving 11 bases between. The data belong to a study of Graves' ophthalmopathy and Graves' hyperthyroidism. For the study at large: Researchers obtained peripheral blood at initial diagnosis, before any treatment had begun.

General study points: Also, most clonotypes expanded in the thyroid above 0.001 frequency appeared in blood.

RNA transcripts yielded amplified TCR beta CDR3 regions. HTBI primers were used in a first-round RT-PCR, which preceded a second-round multiplex PCR. From the multiplex PCR reads, TCRdb called clonotypes with MiXCR, one entry per CDR3 protein. The sample has almost 750,000 distinct CDR3 sequences; roughly two fifths are singletons. This chain joins TRBV19 and TRBJ1-5, with D tentatively TRBD1 (5 bases). The sample taken for sequencing was peripheral blood. The clonotype originates from an adult man with Graves' ophthalmopathy. The CDR3 here is CASINGGSNQPQHF. The CDR3 nucleotides read TGTGCCAGTATCAACGGGGGGAGCAATCAGCCCCAGCATTTT.